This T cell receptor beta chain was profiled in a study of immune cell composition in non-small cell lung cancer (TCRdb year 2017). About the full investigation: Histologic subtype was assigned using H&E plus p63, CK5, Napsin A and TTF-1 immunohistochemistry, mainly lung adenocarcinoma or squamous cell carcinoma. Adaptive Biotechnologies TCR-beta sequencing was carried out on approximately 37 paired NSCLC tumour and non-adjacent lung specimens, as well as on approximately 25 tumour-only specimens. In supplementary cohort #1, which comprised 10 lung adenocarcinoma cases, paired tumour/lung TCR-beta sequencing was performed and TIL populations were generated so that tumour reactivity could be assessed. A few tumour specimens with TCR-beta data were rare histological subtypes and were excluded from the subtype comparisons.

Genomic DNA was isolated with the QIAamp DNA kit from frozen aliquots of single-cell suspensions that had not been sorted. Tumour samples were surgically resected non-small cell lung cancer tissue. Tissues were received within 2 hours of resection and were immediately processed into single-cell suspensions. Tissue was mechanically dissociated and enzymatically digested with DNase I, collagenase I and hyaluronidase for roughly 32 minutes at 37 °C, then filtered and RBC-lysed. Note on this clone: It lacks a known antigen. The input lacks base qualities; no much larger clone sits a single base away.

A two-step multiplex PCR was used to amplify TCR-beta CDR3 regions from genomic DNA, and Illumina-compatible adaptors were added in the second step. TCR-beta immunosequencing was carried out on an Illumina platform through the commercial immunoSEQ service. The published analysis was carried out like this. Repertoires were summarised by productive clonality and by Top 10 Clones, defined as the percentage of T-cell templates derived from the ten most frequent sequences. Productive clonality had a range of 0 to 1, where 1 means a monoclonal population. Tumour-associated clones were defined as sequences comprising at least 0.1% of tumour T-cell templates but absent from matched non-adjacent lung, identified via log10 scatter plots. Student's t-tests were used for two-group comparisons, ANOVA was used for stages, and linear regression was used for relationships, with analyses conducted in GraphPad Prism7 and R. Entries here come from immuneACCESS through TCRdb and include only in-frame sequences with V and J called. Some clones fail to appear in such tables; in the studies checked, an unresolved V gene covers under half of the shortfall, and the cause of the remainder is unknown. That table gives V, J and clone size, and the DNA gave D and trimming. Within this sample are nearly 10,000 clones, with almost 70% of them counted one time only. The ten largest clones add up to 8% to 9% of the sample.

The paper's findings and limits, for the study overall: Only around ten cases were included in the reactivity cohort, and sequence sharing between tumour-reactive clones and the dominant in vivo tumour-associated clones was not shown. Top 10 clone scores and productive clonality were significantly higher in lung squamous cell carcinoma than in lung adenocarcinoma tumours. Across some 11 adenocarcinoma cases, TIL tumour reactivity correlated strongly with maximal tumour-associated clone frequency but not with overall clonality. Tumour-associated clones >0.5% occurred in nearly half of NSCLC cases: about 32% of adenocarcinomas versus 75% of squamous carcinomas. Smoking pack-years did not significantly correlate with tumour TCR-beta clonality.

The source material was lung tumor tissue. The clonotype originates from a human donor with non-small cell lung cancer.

The CDR3 region reads CASSPGQSYNEQFF. The sequence in DNA is TGTGCCAGCAGTCCAGGGCAGAGCTACAATGAGCAGTTCTTC. The chain employs TRBV28 and TRBJ2-1; the D gene is perhaps TRBD1, on 5 matching bases. The germline V gene supplies CDR1 MDHEN and CDR2 SYDVKM. V lost 5 bases and J lost 3 bases; the stretch between them is 11 bases long. The CDR3 contains 14 residues, cysteine and phenylalanine counted. This entry keeps only the CDR3 DNA: 42 bases, framed from base 1.